This TCR beta chain was retrieved from a study of PD-L1 blockade in urothelial cancer. Libraries were prepared by immunoSEQ multiplex PCR; TCRdb keeps only in-frame clonotypes and omits some of them. The table lists 20,000 to 25,000 clones, roughly nine tenths of them singletons. This CDR3 is 13 amino acids long. In germline, CDR1 is SGHTA, CDR2 FQGNSA. The J segment lost 14 bases and the V segment lost 1 base, leaving 6 bases of the junction unmatched. The chain employs TRBV7-2 and TRBJ2-1, with 9 bases lining up with TRBD1. This sequence originates from a man aged 45-60 years with urothelial cancer. This specimen was PBMCs, taken around atezolizumab (anti-PD-L1) treatment. This chain's CDR3 is CASSLVSRTGEFF. CDR3 nucleotides: TGTGCCAGCAGCTTAGTATCAAGGACAGGGGAGTTCTTC.